This T cell receptor beta chain was sequenced for a study of cytomegalovirus exposure and HLA in healthy donors. Study-level background: Some 85 million unique TCRs from HLA-typed donors were held in an early data release.

General study results and limits: For most TCR beta V segments, an earlier analysis put the productive rate at about 90% or about 30% of the time. 164 TCR beta chains were listed as cytomegalovirus-associated. TCR beta V- and J-gene trimming was later associated with a missense DCLRE1C variant.

The PCR ran on 60 Vbeta and 13 Jbeta primers. Generated by immunoSEQ multiplex PCR, the TCRdb table keeps only in-frame clones and is missing some. The data show 100,000 or so clones, roughly 74% seen once. Comment on this clone: What it binds is unknown.

This CDR3 is 18 amino acids long. Trimming pared 1 base from V and 0 bases from J, leaving 15 bases between. CDR1 LGHNA and CDR2 YNFKEQ come from the germline V gene. Material: PBMCs. V is TRBV4-2 and J is TRBJ2-2; maybe TRBD2 (6 bases). The source is a woman in her forties in good health and CMV-seronegative. The CDR3 DNA sequence: TGTGCCAGCAGCCAAGTTTTTATGGGGACTTCGAACACCGGGGAGCTGTTTTTT. It codes for CASSQVFMGTSNTGELFF.